This is a list of T cell receptor beta chains from one sample in a study of blood T cell dynamics during melanoma immunotherapy. Using immunoSEQ multiplex PCR, the repertoire was profiled, and TCRdb retains in-frame clones only, with some absent. The sample has approximately 6,000 clones, 70% to 90% seen once. Sample: blood, taken from a patient treated with checkpoint blockade. The receptors here all came from a human donor with melanoma. CDR3s include the opening cysteine and the closing phenylalanine or tryptophan. The D gene is left open where the match is weak. Some rows have no size entry. The others give once, few or many, or a class for an expanded clone.

J	V	size	D	DNA	CDR3
TRBJ1-1	TRBV29-1	-	-	TGCAGCGATACCCGGCATGGGAACACTGAAGCTTTCTTT	CSDTRHGNTEAFF
TRBJ2-3	TRBV5-1	-	TRBD2	TGCGCCAGCAGGCAAACGGGACTAGTCGGTGATACGCAGTATTTT	CASRQTGLVGDTQYF
TRBJ1-4	TRBV6-5	-	-	TGTGCCAGCAGTTACCGGACGGGAAATGAAAAACTGTTTTTT	CASSYRTGNEKLFF
TRBJ2-3	TRBV6-4	-	TRBD2	TGTGCCAGCAGTGACTCGTTCCAGCGGGGGGGCAATCCAGATACGCAGTATTTT	CASSDSFQRGGNPDTQYF
TRBJ1-5	TRBV2	few	-	TGTGCCAGCGGTATGGGAATTGGACAGCCCCAGCATTTT	CASGMGIGQPQHF
TRBJ2-3	TRBV7-2	-	-	TGTGCCAGCAGCTTAGCCGGGGGCCACACAGATACGCAGTATTTT	CASSLAGGHTDTQYF
TRBJ2-5	TRBV2	-	TRBD2	TGTGCCAGCAGTGCCAGCGGGAGTAAGGAGACCCAGTACTTC	CASSASGSKETQYF
TRBJ2-2	TRBV5-4	-	TRBD2	TGTGCCAGCAGCGGGACTAGCGGGAGGAACACCGGGGAGCTGTTTTTT	CASSGTSGRNTGELFF
TRBJ2-1	TRBV27	-	TRBD1	TGTGCCAGCAGACACGATGGGACAGGGGGGCAGAATGAGCAGTTCTTC	CASRHDGTGGQNEQFF
TRBJ2-2	TRBV2	-	-	TGTGCCAGCAAGTCGCCGAACACCGGGGAGCTGTTTTTT	CASKSPNTGELFF
TRBJ1-4	TRBV9	-	-	TGTGCCAGCAGCGTAGGGCTGTGGGGGAATGAAAAACTGTTTTTT	CASSVGLWGNEKLFF
TRBJ2-7	TRBV5-6	few	-	TGTGCCAGCAGGGGAATCCGGGACAACAACTACGAGCAGTACTTC	CASRGIRDNNYEQYF
TRBJ2-7	TRBV9	few	TRBD1	TGTGCCAGCAGCGAGGGACAGGGATGGTCCTACGAGCAGTACTTC	CASSEGQGWSYEQYF
TRBJ1-1	TRBV27	-	-	TGTGCCAGCAGTCCCCAAGGACGGCCAATGAACACTGAAGCTTTCTTT	CASSPQGRPMNTEAFF
TRBJ1-4	TRBV19	-	-	TGTGCCAGTAGGGACGAGGGTATGAATGAAAAACTGTTTTTT	CASRDEGMNEKLFF
TRBJ2-3	TRBV5-1	-	TRBD2	TGCGCCAGCACCGGACTAGCGGAAAGCACAGATACGCAGTATTTT	CASTGLAESTDTQYF
TRBJ2-5	TRBV19	-	TRBD2	TGTGCCAGTAGTATAGTGGGCGGGAGGAAGGAGACCCAGTACTTC	CASSIVGGRKETQYF
TRBJ1-5	TRBV19	-	TRBD1	TGTGCCAGTAGTCAAACCCGGGGACAGGGGAATCAGCCCCAGCATTTT	CASSQTRGQGNQPQHF
TRBJ2-5	TRBV18	once	TRBD1	TGTGCCAGCTCCTATGATGACAGGGGGGCTCCTCCGCAGTACTTC	CASSYDDRGAPPQYF
TRBJ2-1	TRBV28	-	TRBD2	TGTGCCGGTAATAGCGGGGGCTCCTACAATGAGCAGTTCTTC	CAGNSGGSYNEQFF
TRBJ2-7	TRBV2	-	-	TGTGCCAGCAGAAGTAAGGGTTCCGACTACGAGCAGTACTTC	CASRSKGSDYEQYF
TRBJ2-3	TRBV9	-	-	TGTGCCAGCAGCGTGACCCAGGGTGGTGGACCAGATACGCAGTATTTT	CASSVTQGGGPDTQYF
TRBJ1-1	TRBV7-2	-	-	TGTGCCAGCAGCCCCAGCTGGGGGAGGGGTGGCACTGAAGCTTTCTTT	CASSPSWGRGGTEAFF
TRBJ2-7	TRBV7-2	once	TRBD2	TGTGCCAGCAGCTTAGCCGCGGGGGCCTACGAGCAGTACTTC	CASSLAAGAYEQYF
TRBJ1-1	TRBV6-1	-	-	TGTGCCAGCAGTGAATGGAAGGACGGGAACACTGAAGCTTTCTTT	CASSEWKDGNTEAFF
TRBJ1-1	TRBV7-2	-	-	TGTGCCAGCAGCTTAGAAACAGAAAGGGAAACTTTCTTT	CASSLETERETFF
TRBJ2-1	TRBV7-9	-	TRBD1	TGTGCCAGCAGCAGGGACAGCTCCTACAATGAGCAGTTCTTC	CASSRDSSYNEQFF
TRBJ2-1	TRBV28	-	-	TGTGCCAGCACCCGCAGGGACAATGAGCAGTTCTTC	CASTRRDNEQFF
TRBJ2-7	TRBV21-1	-	-	TGTGCCAGCAGCAAAGTGGTATGGTCCTACGAGCAGTACTTC	CASSKVVWSYEQYF
TRBJ1-2	TRBV5-1	-	TRBD1	TGTGCCAGCAGCCTGTACGACCGGGGACAGCCTCTCTACACCTTC	CASSLYDRGQPLYTF
TRBJ2-1	TRBV27	-	TRBD2	TGTGCCAGCAGTCTTAGACTAGCGCACGACAATGAGCAGTTCTTC	CASSLRLAHDNEQFF
TRBJ2-3	TRBV18	-	-	TGTGCCAGCTCAGGAGGAGTGACAGATACGCAGTATTTT	CASSGGVTDTQYF
TRBJ1-4	TRBV4-2	-	-	TGTGCCAGCAGCCAAAGTACAGGGACTGGTGAAAAACTGTTTTTT	CASSQSTGTGEKLFF
TRBJ1-2	TRBV19	-	-	TGTGCCAGTAGTATTTCTGTGAGCGGCTACACCTTC	CASSISVSGYTF
TRBJ2-7	TRBV7-9	-	-	TGTGCCAGCAGCTTAACGACAGGTACCTACGAGCAGTACTTC	CASSLTTGTYEQYF
TRBJ1-4	TRBV6-6	-	TRBD1	TGTGCCAGCAGTGGGAGGGACAGTGAAAAACTGTTTTTT	CASSGRDSEKLFF
TRBJ2-5	TRBV7-2	-	TRBD1	TGTGCCAGCAGCTTCATGACAGGGCAAGAGACCCAGTACTTC	CASSFMTGQETQYF
TRBJ2-2	TRBV28	-	TRBD2	TGTGCCAGCAGTTTACTCCCAGCTAGCGGGAGGGACGGGGAGCTGTTTTTT	CASSLLPASGRDGELFF
TRBJ2-1	TRBV5-1	-	TRBD2	TGCGCCAGCAGCTTGCCTACTACTAGCGGGGGGGACAATGAGCAGTTCTTC	CASSLPTTSGGDNEQFF
TRBJ2-6	TRBV15	-	-	TGTGCCACCAGCAGAGACGACCGGTTAATCTCTGGGGCCAACGTCCTGACTTTC	CATSRDDRLISGANVLTF
TRBJ1-6	TRBV5-1	-	TRBD1	TGCGCCAGCAGCTTGAAGGGGGCGATTTCACCCCTCCACTTT	CASSLKGAISPLHF
TRBJ2-7	TRBV4-3	-	TRBD1	TGCGCCAGCAGCCCCAGGACAGGTAATGAGCAGTACTTC	CASSPRTGNEQYF
TRBJ1-2	TRBV5-1	-	-	TGCGCCAGCAGCTTGGATCACCGTACGATCTATGGCTACACCTTC	CASSLDHRTIYGYTF
TRBJ2-1	TRBV7-9	-	TRBD2	TGTTCCGAGCAGCGTACGGGAGCGGGAAGGCTTTCCCGCGAGCAGTTCTTC	CSEQRTGAGRLSREQFF
TRBJ1-2	TRBV7-9	few	-	TGTGCCAGCAGCTTAGCGCAGGGAACCTATGGCTACACCTTC	CASSLAQGTYGYTF
TRBJ2-1	TRBV5-1	-	-	TGCGCCAGCAGCTTGGGGCCGACTGGGCAAAATGAGCAGTTCTTC	CASSLGPTGQNEQFF
TRBJ2-3	TRBV19	-	TRBD2	TGTGCCAGTAGTAGACCCCTAGCGGGAGGCACAGATACGCAGTATTTT	CASSRPLAGGTDTQYF
TRBJ2-5	TRBV11-3	-	TRBD2	TGTGCCAGCAGCCCGGGGGGGCTTGGGCAGACCCAGTACTTC	CASSPGGLGQTQYF
TRBJ2-2	TRBV29-1	-	-	TGCAGCGTTGGCCGGGCGAACACCGGGGAGCTGTTTTTT	CSVGRANTGELFF
TRBJ2-7	TRBV28	-	-	TGTGCCAGCAAGAGCGCCTACGAGCAGTACTTC	CASKSAYEQYF
TRBJ1-1	TRBV30	once	TRBD1	TGTGCCTGGAGGGATGACAGGGGGAGGGCGGGGTTCTTT	CAWRDDRGRAGFF
TRBJ2-2	TRBV9	-	-	TGTGCCAGCAGCGTAGGATCTCCCGGGGAGCTGTTTTTT	CASSVGSPGELFF